This T cell receptor (beta chain) was observed in a study of control samples from healthy donors and cancer patients. V trimming: 8 bases; J trimming: 6 bases; junction bases outside the gene matches: 8. The germline CDR1 and CDR2 sequences are SNHLY and FYNNEI. CDR3 size: 14 residues. Clones were read by immunoSEQ multiplex PCR, and TCRdb kept only the in-frame ones, dropping some. The sample records 150,000 to 200,000 clones, 85% to 95% being singletons. This sequence originates from a woman under 30 in good health. The specimen was blood. This sequence joins TRBV2 and TRBJ2-1, with 9 bases aligning to TRBD2. The chain's CDR3 is CASHLLAGTNEQFF. DNA for the CDR3: TGTGCCAGCCACCTCCTAGCGGGGACCAATGAGCAGTTCTTC.